Here is one TCR beta chain with its context. It lacks a known antigen. No base quality information exists; no much larger clone differs at one position. These data originate in a study of blood T cell repertoires in COVID-19 (dated by TCRdb to 2020 to 2022). With regard to the full study: The collaborator samples originated in the United States, Italy and Spain and spanned the acute and convalescent phases of COVID-19. The prospective study material was composed of cDNA or gDNA derived from T cells, B-cell-depleted T cells, or PBMCs. Deeply sampled blood TCRbeta repertoires from subjects exposed to, actively infected with, or recovered from COVID-19 were included in the dataset. The repertoires were released in a freely available public database meant as a resource for research on the immune response to SARS-CoV-2. The samples were drawn from the first 160 participants of the ongoing ImmuneRACE study and from 950 to 1,500 subjects provided by 6 global collaborators. Sample metadata almost always included a de-identified subject ID, COVID-19 status, age in years and sex. HLA class I and class II types, where available, came from metadata supplied by the sample provider rather than from assay-based typing.

In the prospective study, participants were roughly 18 to 89 years old, resided in about 25 geographic areas of the United States, and were enrolled through a virtual design. To assign participants to cohorts, the prospective study relied on clinical history that participants themselves reported in a screening survey and a study questionnaire. For ImmuneRACE Cohort 3, a participant was defined as recovered based on two consecutive negative NP/OP PCR tests, clearance by a healthcare professional, or resolution of symptoms. Each participant in the prospective study had whole blood, serum and a nasopharyngeal or oropharyngeal swab collected by mobile phlebotomists. Participants in the prospective study had the option to provide additional blood draws and questionnaires over a roughly 2-month period. Before DNA extraction, blood samples from the prospective study were shipped at room temperature or frozen.

Paper-wide results and their limitations: The amount of clinical and demographic metadata varied by source and participant and was provided uncurated.

TCRbeta CDR3 regions were amplified from genomic DNA using the immunoSEQ Assay, a bias-controlled multiplex PCR. In the original analysis: The number of nucleated cells in each sample was estimated by amplification of reference gene primers within the assay. Sequence reads were collapsed and filtered to measure the absolute abundance of every unique TCRbeta CDR3 rearrangement. For each sample, productive Simpson clonality was calculated by taking the square root of Simpson's diversity index across productive rearrangements. Sourced from immuneACCESS, this table was stored by TCRdb with only in-frame sequences that have V and J called. A share of the clones is absent; for the studies checked, an unresolved V gene accounts for under half, and the remainder has no known explanation. V, J and clone size were drawn from that table, and D and trimming were deduced from the DNA. This sample is represented by fewer than 300,000 clones; 75% to 90% of them were singletons. The top ten constitute more than 3.5% of the sample.

V drops 4 bases and J drops 4 bases, leaving 17 bases in between. Its CDR3 holds 15 amino acids, cysteine through phenylalanine. Only the CDR3 region is kept as DNA, spanning 45 bases read in frame from base 1. CDR1 SGHTS and CDR2 YDEGEE were looked up in the germline V gene. The origin of this receptor is a woman aged 25 to 45 who had recovered from COVID-19. The sample was PBMCs or T cells enriched from blood (not recorded which). This receptor chain uses TRBV5-8 and TRBJ1-1; the D region possibly corresponds to TRBD1 (5 bases align). CDR3 reads: CASSLRTLTTTEAFF. The nucleotides read TGTGCCAGCAGCCTAAGGACACTAACTACCACTGAAGCTTTCTTT.